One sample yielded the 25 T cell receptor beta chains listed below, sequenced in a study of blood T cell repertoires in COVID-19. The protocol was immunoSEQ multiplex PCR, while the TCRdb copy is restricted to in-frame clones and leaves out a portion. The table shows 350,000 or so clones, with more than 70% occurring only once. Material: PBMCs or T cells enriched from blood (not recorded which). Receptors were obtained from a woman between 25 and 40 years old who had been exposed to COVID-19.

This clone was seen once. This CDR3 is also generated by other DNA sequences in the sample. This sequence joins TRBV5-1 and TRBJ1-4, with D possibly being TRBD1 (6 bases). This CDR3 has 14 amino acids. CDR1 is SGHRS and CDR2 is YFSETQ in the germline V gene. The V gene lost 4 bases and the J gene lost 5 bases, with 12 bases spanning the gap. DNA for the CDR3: TGCGCCAGCAGCCTGACAGGTTCAAATGAAAAACTGTTTTTT. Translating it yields CASSLTGSNEKLFF.

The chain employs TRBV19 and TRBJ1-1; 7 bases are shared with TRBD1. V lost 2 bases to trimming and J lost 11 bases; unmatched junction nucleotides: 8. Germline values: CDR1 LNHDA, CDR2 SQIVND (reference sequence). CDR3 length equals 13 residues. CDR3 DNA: TGTGCCAGTAGTATAAAGGACAGGACTGCTGCTTTCTTT. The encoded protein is CASSIKDRTAAFF. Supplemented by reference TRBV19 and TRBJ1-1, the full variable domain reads DGGITQSPKYLFRKEGQNVTLSCEQNLNHDAMYWYRQDPGQGLRLIYYSQIVNDFQKGDIAEGYSVSREKKESFPLTVTSAQKNPTAFYLCASSIKDRTAAFFGQGTRLTVV.

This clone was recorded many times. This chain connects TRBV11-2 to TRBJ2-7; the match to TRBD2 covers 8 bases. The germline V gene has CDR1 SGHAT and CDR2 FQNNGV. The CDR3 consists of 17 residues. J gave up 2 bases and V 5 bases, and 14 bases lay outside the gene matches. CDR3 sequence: CASSLVPGGRMTYEQYF. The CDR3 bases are TGTGCCAGCAGCCTCGTACCGGGGGGGCGAATGACCTACGAGCAGTACTTC. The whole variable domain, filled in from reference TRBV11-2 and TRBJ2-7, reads EAGVAQSPRYKIIEKRQSVAFWCNPISGHATLYWYQQILGQGPKLLIQFQNNGVVDDSQLPKDRFSAERLKGVDSTLKIQPAKLEDSAVYLCASSLVPGGRMTYEQYFGPGTRLTVT.

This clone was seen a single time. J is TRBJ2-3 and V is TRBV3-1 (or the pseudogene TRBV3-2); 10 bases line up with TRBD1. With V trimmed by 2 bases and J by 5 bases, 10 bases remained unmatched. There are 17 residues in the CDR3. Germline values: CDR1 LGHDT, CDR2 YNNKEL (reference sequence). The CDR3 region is CASSQTTGTGVGDTQYF. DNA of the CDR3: TGTGCCAGCAGCCAAACAACCGGGACAGGGGTTGGAGATACGCAGTATTTT.

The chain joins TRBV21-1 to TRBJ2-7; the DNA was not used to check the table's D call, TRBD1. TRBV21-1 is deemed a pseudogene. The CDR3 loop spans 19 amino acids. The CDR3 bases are TGTGCCAGCGGACAGGGGCCTTTCCTTTTGAAGCGGGACCTCTACGAGCAGTACTTC. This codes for CASGQGPFLLKRDLYEQYF.

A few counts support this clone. The CDR3 region has the DNA TGTGCTAGTGGTTTGGTTAATTCGGAGACCCAGTACTTC. Its translation: CASGLVNSETQYF. The chain joins TRBV12-5 to TRBJ2-5; D is unclear. The length of the CDR3 is 13 residues. Germline V gene data show CDR1 as LGHNT and CDR2 as FRNRAP. The V and J ends lost 0 bases and 5 bases respectively, with 7 bases between them.

CDR3 sequence (DNA): TGTGCCAGTAGTATAGGAGGGAACCCCTACAATGAGCAGTTCTTC. It specifies CASSIGGNPYNEQFF. The chain uses TRBV19 and TRBJ2-1, with D possibly being TRBD2 (5 bases). Germline V gene sequence: CDR1 LNHDA, CDR2 SQIVND (reference sequence). Trimming removed 1 base from V and 2 bases from J, with 9 bases in between. The CDR3 contains 15 residues.

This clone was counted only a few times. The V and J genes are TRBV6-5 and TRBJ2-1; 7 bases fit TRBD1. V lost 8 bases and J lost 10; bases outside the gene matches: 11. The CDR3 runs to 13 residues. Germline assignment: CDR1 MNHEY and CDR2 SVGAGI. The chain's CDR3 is CASGRDRVHEQFF. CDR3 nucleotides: TGTGCCAGCGGAAGAGACAGGGTGCACGAGCAGTTCTTC.

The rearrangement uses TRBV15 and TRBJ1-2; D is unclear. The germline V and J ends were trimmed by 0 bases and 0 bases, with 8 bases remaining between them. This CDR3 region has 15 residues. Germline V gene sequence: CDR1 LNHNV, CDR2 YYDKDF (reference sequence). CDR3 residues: CATSRDGPSNYGYTF. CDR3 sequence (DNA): TGTGCCACCAGCAGAGATGGGCCCTCTAACTATGGCTACACCTTC.

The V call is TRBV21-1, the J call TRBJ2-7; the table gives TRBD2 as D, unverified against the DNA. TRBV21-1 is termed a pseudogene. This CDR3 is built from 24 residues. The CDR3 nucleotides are TGTGCCAGCAGCAAAAGGGGGGACAGGGGGTCGGGACTAGCGGGCCAAGGCCCATCCTACGAGCAGTACTTC. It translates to CASSKRGDRGSGLAGQGPSYEQYF.

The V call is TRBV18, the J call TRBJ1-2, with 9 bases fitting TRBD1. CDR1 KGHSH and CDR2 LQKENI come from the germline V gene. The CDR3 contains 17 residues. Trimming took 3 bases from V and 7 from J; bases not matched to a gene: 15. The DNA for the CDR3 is TGTGCCAGCTCACCTACTTCGACAGGGGGAAGAAGTAGTGGCTACACCTTC. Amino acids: CASSPTSTGGRSSGYTF.

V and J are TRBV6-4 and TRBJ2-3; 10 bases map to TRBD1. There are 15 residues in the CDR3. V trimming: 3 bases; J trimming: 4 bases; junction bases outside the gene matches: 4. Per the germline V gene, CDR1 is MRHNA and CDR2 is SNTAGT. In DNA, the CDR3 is TGTGCCAGCAGTGAGTCGACAGGGGGCGCAGATACGCAGTATTTT. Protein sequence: CASSESTGGADTQYF.

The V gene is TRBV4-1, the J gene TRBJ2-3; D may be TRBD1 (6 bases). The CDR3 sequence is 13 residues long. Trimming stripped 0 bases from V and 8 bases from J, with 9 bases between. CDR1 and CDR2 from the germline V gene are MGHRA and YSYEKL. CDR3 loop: CASSQDFRGTQYF. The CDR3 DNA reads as TGCGCCAGCAGCCAAGATTTCAGGGGTACGCAGTATTTT.

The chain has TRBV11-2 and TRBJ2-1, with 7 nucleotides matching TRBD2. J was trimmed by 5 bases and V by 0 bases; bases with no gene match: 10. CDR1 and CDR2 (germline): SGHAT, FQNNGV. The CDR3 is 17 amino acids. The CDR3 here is CASSLDPARTRNNEQFF. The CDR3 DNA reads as TGTGCCAGCAGCTTAGATCCGGCGAGGACTAGGAACAATGAGCAGTTCTTC.

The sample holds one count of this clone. CDR3 loop: CASSQRGLSTEAFF. The CDR3 coding sequence is TGTGCCAGCAGCCAACGTGGTCTCAGCACTGAAGCTTTCTTT. The V and J genes are TRBV3-1 (or the pseudogene TRBV3-2) and TRBJ1-1; D gene ambiguous. V lost 2 bases and J 4 bases, leaving 11 bases between the germline ends. CDR1 is LGHDT, CDR2 YNNKEL, per germline (reference sequence). This CDR3 comprises 14 residues.

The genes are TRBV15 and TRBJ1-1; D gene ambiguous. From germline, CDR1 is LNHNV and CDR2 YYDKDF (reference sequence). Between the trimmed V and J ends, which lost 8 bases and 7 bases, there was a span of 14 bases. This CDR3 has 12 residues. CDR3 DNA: TGTGCCACCTCCGATGCGGGTGGTGAAGCTTTCTTT. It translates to CATSDAGGEAFF.

The DNA for the CDR3 is TGCGCCAGCAGCCCCTCCCTGACAGGGGGCTCCTACGAGCAGTACTTC. Translated: CASSPSLTGGSYEQYF. This chain uses TRBV5-1 with TRBJ2-7; 9 positions agree with TRBD1. V was clipped by 4 bases and J by 0 bases; unmatched bases: 8. Germline V gene data show CDR1 as SGHRS and CDR2 as YFSETQ. The CDR3 length is 16 residues. Variable domain in full (rest from reference TRBV5-1 and TRBJ2-7): KAGVTQTPRYLIKTRGQQVTLSCSPISGHRSVSWYQQTPGQGLQFLFEYFSETQRNKGNFPGRFSGRQFSNSRSEMNVSTLELGDSALYLCASSPSLTGGSYEQYFGPGTRLTVT.

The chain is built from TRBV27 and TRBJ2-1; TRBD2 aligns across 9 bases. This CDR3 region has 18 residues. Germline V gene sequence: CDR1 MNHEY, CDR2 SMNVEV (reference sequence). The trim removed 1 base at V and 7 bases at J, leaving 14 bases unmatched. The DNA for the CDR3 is TGTGCCAGCAGTTTATTCGCTGCTAGCGGGATTGTGGGTAATGAGCAGTTCTTC. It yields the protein CASSLFAASGIVGNEQFF.

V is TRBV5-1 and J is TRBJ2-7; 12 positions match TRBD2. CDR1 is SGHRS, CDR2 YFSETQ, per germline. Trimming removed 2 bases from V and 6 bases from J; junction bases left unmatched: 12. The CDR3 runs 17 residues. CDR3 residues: CASSFGLAGRPGGEQYF. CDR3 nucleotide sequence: TGCGCCAGCAGCTTTGGACTAGCGGGGCGACCGGGGGGCGAGCAGTACTTC.

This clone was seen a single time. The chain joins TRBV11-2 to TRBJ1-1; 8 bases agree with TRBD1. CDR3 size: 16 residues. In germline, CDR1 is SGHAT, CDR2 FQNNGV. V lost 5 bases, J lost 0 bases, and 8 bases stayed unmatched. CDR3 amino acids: CASSGTGGVMNTEAFF. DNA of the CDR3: TGTGCCAGCAGCGGAACAGGGGGGGTGATGAACACTGAAGCTTTCTTT.

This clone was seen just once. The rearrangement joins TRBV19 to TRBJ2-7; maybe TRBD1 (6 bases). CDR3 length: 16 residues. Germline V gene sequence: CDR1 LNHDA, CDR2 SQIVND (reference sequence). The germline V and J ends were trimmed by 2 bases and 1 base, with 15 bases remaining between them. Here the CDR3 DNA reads TGTGCCAGTAGTATACTACCAACCACAGGGTCCTACGAGCAGTACTTC. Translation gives CASSILPTTGSYEQYF.

Written as DNA, the CDR3 is TGTGCCAGCAGTACTAGCGGGAGCCTCTACGAGCAGTACTTC. It is translated as CASSTSGSLYEQYF. This sequence joins TRBV6-5 and TRBJ2-7, with 11 bases fitting TRBD2. J gave up 3 bases and V 5 bases, and 3 bases lay outside the gene matches. Germline V gene data show CDR1 as MNHEY and CDR2 as SVGAGI. The CDR3 is 14 amino acids.

CDR3 bases: TGCGCCAGCAGCCAAGCGGATAGCCGTCGGGAAAAACTGTTTTTT. It specifies CASSQADSRREKLFF. J is TRBJ1-4 and V is TRBV4-1; no clear D. CDR3 length: 15 amino acids. Germline CDR1 is MGHRA and CDR2 is YSYEKL. Trimming pared 1 base from V and 8 bases from J, leaving 14 bases between.

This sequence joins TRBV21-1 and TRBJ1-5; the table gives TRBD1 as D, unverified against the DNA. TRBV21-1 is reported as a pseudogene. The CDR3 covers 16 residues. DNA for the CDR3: TGTGCCAGCAGCAAAAAGCTGGCAGGGGTGGAACAGCCCCAGCATTTT. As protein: CASSKKLAGVEQPQHF.

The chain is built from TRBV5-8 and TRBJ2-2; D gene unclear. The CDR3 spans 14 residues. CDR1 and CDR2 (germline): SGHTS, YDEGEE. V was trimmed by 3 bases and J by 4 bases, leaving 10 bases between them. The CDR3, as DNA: TGTGCCAGCAGCTACCGACACGGCACCGGGGAGCTGTTTTTT. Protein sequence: CASSYRHGTGELFF.